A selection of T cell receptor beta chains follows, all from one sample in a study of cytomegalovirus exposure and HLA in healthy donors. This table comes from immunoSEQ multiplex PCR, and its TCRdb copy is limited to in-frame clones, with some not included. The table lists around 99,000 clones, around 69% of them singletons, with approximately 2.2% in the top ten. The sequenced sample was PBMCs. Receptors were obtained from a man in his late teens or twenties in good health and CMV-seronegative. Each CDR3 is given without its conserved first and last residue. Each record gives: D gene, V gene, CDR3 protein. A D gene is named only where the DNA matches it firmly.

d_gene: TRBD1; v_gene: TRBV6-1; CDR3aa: ASRGTGPSNQPQH
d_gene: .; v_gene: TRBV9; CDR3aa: ASSVGEGRANYGYT
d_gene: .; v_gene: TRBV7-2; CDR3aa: ASSLVASSSYNEQF
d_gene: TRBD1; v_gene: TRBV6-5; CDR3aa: ASSYGGQGGRQY
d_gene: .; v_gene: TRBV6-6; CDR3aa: ASSYMAGQLETQY
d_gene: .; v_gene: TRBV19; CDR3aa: ASSVWAIGELF
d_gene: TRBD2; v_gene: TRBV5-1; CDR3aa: ASNGLAGNTDTQY
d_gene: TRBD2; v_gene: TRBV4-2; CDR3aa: ASSQGGRGAINSYNEQF
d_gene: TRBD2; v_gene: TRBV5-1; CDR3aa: ASSLSGGTDTQY
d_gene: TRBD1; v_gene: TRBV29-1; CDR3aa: SVVPRDSSSYEQY